These 23 T cell receptor beta chains came from one sample sequenced in a study of blood T cell repertoires in COVID-19. Generated by immunoSEQ multiplex PCR, the TCRdb table keeps only in-frame clones and is missing some. In the table there are roughly 150,000 clones, approximately 84% of which are singletons. Sample: peripheral blood. The receptor source for this set is an older man with active or convalescent COVID-19.

This rearrangement joins TRBV6-1 to TRBJ2-7, with 7 nucleotides matching TRBD2. The length of the CDR3 is 16 residues. Per the germline V gene, CDR1 is MNHNS and CDR2 is SASEGT. Trimming took 4 bases from V and 3 from J; bases not matched to a gene: 12. This chain's CDR3 is CASSAGVSGRGYEQYF. The CDR3 DNA is TGTGCCAGCAGTGCCGGGGTGTCAGGGAGGGGCTACGAGCAGTACTTC.

The chain is built from TRBV11-3 and TRBJ2-1; no reliable D call. The CDR3 extends over 15 amino acids. Germline V CDR1 and CDR2: SGHNT, YENEEA. Deletions cut 0 bases from V and 0 bases from J, with 6 bases between. The DNA for the CDR3 is TGTGCCAGCAGCTTAGACTTATCCTCCTACAATGAGCAGTTCTTC. This gives the protein CASSLDLSSYNEQFF.

The rearrangement links TRBV18 to TRBJ1-1; D might be TRBD1 (5 bases). Per germline, CDR1 KGHSH and CDR2 LQKENI. This CDR3 is 14 amino acids long. Trimming stripped 6 bases from V and 6 bases from J, with 17 bases between. Here the CDR3 DNA reads TGTGCCAGCTCCCCCGGGGGATCATCCGCTGAAGCTTTCTTT. As protein: CASSPGGSSAEAFF.

The V and J genes are TRBV5-1 and TRBJ1-2; TRBD1 might be the D (5 bases). The CDR3 has 18 residues. Germline values: CDR1 SGHRS, CDR2 YFSETQ. Trimming stripped 7 bases from V and 2 bases from J, with 27 bases between. DNA for the CDR3: TGCGCCAGCCTCCTCTGGGCGGGGGTACTCTACCTCAACTATGGCTACACCTTC. The encoded protein is CASLLWAGVLYLNYGYTF.

V gene TRBV5-1 combines with J gene TRBJ2-7; 9 positions match TRBD1. Germline V gene data show CDR1 as SGHRS and CDR2 as YFSETQ. Losses at the gene ends were 4 bases for V and 0 bases for J; bases not matched to a gene: 2. The CDR3 is made up of 14 amino acids. As DNA, the CDR3 is TGCGCCAGCAGCACGACAGGGGGCTCCTACGAGCAGTACTTC. Protein: CASSTTGGSYEQYF.

This clone came up a few times. The chain has TRBV5-1 and TRBJ1-5; D is possibly TRBD1 (6 bases). Per germline, CDR1 SGHRS and CDR2 YFSETQ. Deletions cut 4 bases from V and 2 bases from J, with 13 bases between. This CDR3 has 15 amino acids. The CDR3 reads CASSPQGMGNQPQHF. CDR3 coding DNA: TGCGCCAGCAGCCCACAGGGAATGGGCAATCAGCCCCAGCATTTT.

The genes are TRBV19 and TRBJ2-7; 13 bases line up with TRBD2. V gave up 4 bases and J gave up 0 bases; unmatched junction bases: 6. Germline CDR1 and CDR2: LNHDA and SQIVND (reference sequence). The CDR3 contains 17 residues. The DNA for the CDR3 is TGTGCCAGTAGTACGCCCAGGACTAGCGGGGGCTCCTACGAGCAGTACTTC. It yields the protein CASSTPRTSGGSYEQYF.

This clone was counted many times. The chain employs TRBV3-1 (or the pseudogene TRBV3-2) and TRBJ1-3, with D unresolved. Germline V gene sequence: CDR1 LGHDT, CDR2 YNNKEL (reference sequence). The CDR3 consists of 13 residues. Trimming cost V 4 bases and J 3 bases, with 7 bases left between them. CDR3 loop: CASSRGIGNTIYF. The CDR3, as DNA: TGTGCCAGCAGCCGAGGGATTGGAAACACCATATATTTT.

This clone has a handful of counts. V is TRBV12-3 or TRBV12-4 and J is TRBJ2-7; 7 bases map to TRBD1. The CDR3 sequence is 13 residues long. With 5 bases clipped from V and 5 bases from J, the junction kept 6 bases outside the gene matches. CDR3 nucleotide sequence: TGTGCCAGCAGTACTCGACAGGGAAACGAGCAGTACTTC. It yields the protein CASSTRQGNEQYF.

The chain employs TRBV5-8 and TRBJ1-5; D is possibly TRBD1 (5 bases). This CDR3 has 15 amino acids. The V end was cut by 0 bases, the J end by 1 base, with 8 bases between. In germline, CDR1 is SGHTS, CDR2 YDEGEE. The CDR3, as DNA: TGTGCCAGCAGCTTGGAGGGGAAAAGCAATCAGCCCCAGCATTTT. It encodes CASSLEGKSNQPQHF.

The rearrangement uses TRBV5-1 and TRBJ2-3; D perhaps matches TRBD2 (6 bases). CDR1 is SGHRS, CDR2 YFSETQ, per germline. CDR3 size: 15 residues. V lost 0 bases and J lost 0, with 8 bases in between. CDR3 sequence (DNA): TGCGCCAGCAGCTTGGGTGCGGGGAGCACAGATACGCAGTATTTT. It codes for CASSLGAGSTDTQYF. The entire variable domain, with the rest obtained from reference TRBV5-1 and TRBJ2-3, is as follows: KAGVTQTPRYLIKTRGQQVTLSCSPISGHRSVSWYQQTPGQGLQFLFEYFSETQRNKGNFPGRFSGRQFSNSRSEMNVSTLELGDSALYLCASSLGAGSTDTQYFGPGTRLTVL.

The rearrangement uses TRBV24-1 and TRBJ2-5, with 8 bases identical to TRBD1. Germline CDR1 is KGHDR and CDR2 is SFDVKD. Trimming removed 6 bases from V and 7 bases from J; junction bases left unmatched: 12. There are 15 residues in the CDR3. The CDR3 DNA sequence: TGTGCCACCAGTCCAGGGGGCCAAAAATCAGGGACCCAGTACTTC. As protein: CATSPGGQKSGTQYF.

The J gene is TRBJ2-5, the V gene TRBV19; TRBD1 is a possible D gene (6 bases). This CDR3 region has 13 residues. Germline lookup yields CDR1 LNHDA and CDR2 SQIVND (reference sequence). The V gene lost 3 bases and the J gene lost 4 bases, with 9 bases spanning the gap. This chain's CDR3 is CASSINRAETQYF. The CDR3 bases are TGTGCCAGTAGTATCAACAGGGCAGAGACCCAGTACTTC.

DNA for the CDR3: TGTGCCAGCAGTTTCGGGAGTGAAGCTTTCTTT. The encoded protein is CASSFGSEAFF. The rearrangement joins TRBV12-3 or TRBV12-4 to TRBJ1-1; D unresolved. The CDR3 extends over 11 amino acids. Trimming cost V 3 bases and J 7 bases, with 6 bases left between them.

The J gene is TRBJ1-2, the V gene TRBV9; the match to TRBD1 covers 10 bases. V dropped 3 bases and J dropped 4; count of bases not matched to a gene: 0. Germline CDR1 and CDR2: SGDLS and YYNGEE. The CDR3 has 13 residues. CDR3 in DNA: TGTGCCAGCAGCGGGACAGGGGGCTATGGCTACACCTTC. It codes for CASSGTGGYGYTF. The complete variable domain, with remaining parts taken from reference TRBV9 and TRBJ1-2, reads DSGVTQTPKHLITATGQRVTLRCSPRSGDLSVYWYQQSLDQGLQFLIQYYNGEERAKGNILERFSAQQFPDLHSELNLSSLELGDSALYFCASSGTGGYGYTFGSGTRLTVV.

The V call is TRBV11-2, the J call TRBJ2-1, with D perhaps TRBD2 (5 bases). This CDR3 is built from 15 residues. The V gene's germline CDR1 is SGHAT and CDR2 FQNNGV. Trimming removed 1 base at V and 2 bases at J, with 9 bases between. This CDR3 reads CASSLGVGAYNEQFF. CDR3 in DNA: TGTGCCAGCAGCTTAGGGGTCGGGGCCTACAATGAGCAGTTCTTC.

This clone has only one observation. CDR3 residues: CASRGQLNTEAFF. DNA for the CDR3: TGTGCCAGCAGGGGACAGTTGAACACTGAAGCTTTCTTT. The chain couples TRBV27 to TRBJ1-1; TRBD1 matches at 7 bases. Germline CDR1 MNHEY, CDR2 SMNVEV (reference sequence). The CDR3 has 13 amino acids. Trimming took 6 bases from V and 0 from J; bases not matched to a gene: 1.

The chain couples TRBV4-1 to TRBJ1-2; 8 positions agree with TRBD1. This CDR3 spans 14 amino acids. Germline V gene sequence: CDR1 MGHRA, CDR2 YSYEKL. The V and J ends lost 4 bases and 5 bases, in that order; junction bases with no gene match: 6. The CDR3 protein is CASSREDREYGYTF. CDR3 DNA sequence: TGCGCCAGCAGCCGAGAGGACAGGGAGTATGGCTACACCTTC.

The chain uses TRBV6-1 and TRBJ1-2; tentatively, D is TRBD1 (6 bases). Trimming shortened V by 1 base and J by 5 bases, and 11 bases separated the two germline ends. Per germline, CDR1 MNHNS and CDR2 SASEGT. The CDR3 totals 14 residues. The CDR3 nucleotides are TGTGCCAGCAGTGAAGTCGGAGGACAGTATGGCTACACCTTC. This translates into CASSEVGGQYGYTF.

CDR3 DNA sequence: TGTGCCAGCAGCCCTGGCGGAGGCTATGGCTACACCTTC. This encodes CASSPGGGYGYTF. The V and J genes are TRBV6-4 and TRBJ1-2; D gene uncertain. The V and J ends lost 6 bases and 4 bases respectively, with 12 bases between them. This CDR3 has 13 amino acids. The V gene's germline CDR1 is MRHNA and CDR2 SNTAGT.

This chain joins TRBV2 and TRBJ2-3; 7 positions agree with TRBD2. Germline V CDR1 and CDR2: SNHLY, FYNNEI. J gave up 2 bases and V 6 bases, and 5 bases lay outside the gene matches. CDR3 length: 14 residues. Here the CDR3 reads CASSSGALTDTQYF. CDR3 nucleotide sequence: TGTGCCAGCAGCAGCGGGGCCCTCACAGATACGCAGTATTTT.

This clone was counted only a few times. The CDR3, as DNA: TGTGCCAGCAGCTTAATCCAGGGACGGGACAATTCCTACGAGCAGTACTTC. This gives the protein CASSLIQGRDNSYEQYF. V usage is TRBV7-8 and J usage is TRBJ2-7; weak D call: TRBD1 (6 bases). Per germline, CDR1 SGHVS and CDR2 FQNEAQ. V was trimmed by 2 bases and J by 1 base, leaving 18 bases between them. The CDR3 is 17 amino acids.

The chain couples TRBV19 to TRBJ1-4; D not certain. The CDR3 spans 12 residues. Looked up from germline, CDR1 is LNHDA and CDR2 is SQIVND (reference sequence). The V and J ends lost 3 bases and 8 bases respectively, with 7 bases between them. DNA for the CDR3: TGTGCCAGTAGTATCCAGGTGGAAAAACTGTTTTTT. This translates into CASSIQVEKLFF.